This section outlines one T cell receptor beta chain sequence together with its context. Its specificity is unknown. The germline V gene encodes CDR1 DFQATT and CDR2 SNEGSKA (reference sequence). CDR3 size: 14 residues. For each CDR3 protein, TCRdb gives one entry from its re-call of the 5' RACE reads, without DNA. The record lists approximately 390,000 distinct CDR3 sequences, of which the ten most abundant hold under 3%. These data come from a study of monozygotic twins with inflammatory bowel disease. Study-level results: IBD patients showed reduced TCRbeta diversity (inverse Simpson) versus healthy co-twins.

The sample consisted of blood. The rearrangement joins TRBV20-1 to TRBJ2-7; the TCRdb call, TRBD2, lacks DNA for checking. The sequence was collected from a human donor with ulcerative colitis or Crohn's disease, or a healthy co-twin of an affected twin (not recorded which). The CDR3 region is CSARAPSLDYEQYF.